This entry features one T cell receptor (beta chain) sequence. Its antigen remains unknown. The germline V gene has CDR1 MNHEY and CDR2 SVGAGI. With V trimmed by 0 bases and J by 8 bases, 2 bases remained unmatched. The CDR3 has 13 amino acids. Sequencing used immunoSEQ multiplex PCR; TCRdb keeps in-frame clones, though not all of them. Among fewer than 150,000 clones listed, just over 85% were seen once. The record originates from a study of T cell responses to AZD1222 COVID-19 vaccine. Points from the study as a whole: Spike-specific TCR repertoires showed rising breadth and depth after two AZD1222 doses.

Sequencing was performed on peripheral blood, taken 28 days after the second AZD1222 dose. The origin of this receptor is an adult who received the AZD1222 COVID-19 vaccine. This sequence joins TRBV6-5 and TRBJ1-2; 8 bases align to TRBD1. The CDR3 DNA reads TGTGCCAGCAGTTACTCGTCAGGGGGCGGCTACACCTTC. It translates to CASSYSSGGGYTF.